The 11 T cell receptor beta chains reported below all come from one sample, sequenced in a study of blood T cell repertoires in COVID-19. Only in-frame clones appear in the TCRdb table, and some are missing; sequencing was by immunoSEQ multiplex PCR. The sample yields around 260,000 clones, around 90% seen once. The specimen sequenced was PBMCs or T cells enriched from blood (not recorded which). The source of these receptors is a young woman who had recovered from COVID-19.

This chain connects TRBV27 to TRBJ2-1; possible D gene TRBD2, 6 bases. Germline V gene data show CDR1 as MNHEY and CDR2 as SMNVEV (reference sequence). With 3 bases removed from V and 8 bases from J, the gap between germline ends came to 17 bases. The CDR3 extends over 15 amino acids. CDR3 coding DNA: TGTGCCAGCAGTTTCCCCAGCGGGCCTTCCCATGAGCAGTTCTTC. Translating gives CASSFPSGPSHEQFF.

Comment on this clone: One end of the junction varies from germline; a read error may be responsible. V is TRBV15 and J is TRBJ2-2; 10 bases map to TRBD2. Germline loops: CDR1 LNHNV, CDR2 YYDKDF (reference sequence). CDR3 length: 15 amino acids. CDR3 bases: TGTGCCACCGGCAGGACTAGCGGTTACACCGGGGAGCTGTTTTTT. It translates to CATGRTSGYTGELFF.

This CDR3 reads CASSRDTPRGGYTF. In DNA, the CDR3 is TGTGCCAGCAGCCGGGACACCCCTAGAGGTGGCTACACCTTC. The rearrangement joins TRBV11-2 to TRBJ1-2; possibly TRBD1 for D (6 bases). The germline CDR1 and CDR2 sequences are SGHAT and FQNNGV. Trimming stripped 5 bases from V and 7 bases from J, with 17 bases between. CDR3 length: 14 amino acids.

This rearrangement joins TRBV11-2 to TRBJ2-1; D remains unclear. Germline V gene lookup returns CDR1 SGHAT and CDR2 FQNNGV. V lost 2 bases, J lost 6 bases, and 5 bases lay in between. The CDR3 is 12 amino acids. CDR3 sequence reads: CASSLISNEQFF. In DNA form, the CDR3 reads TGTGCCAGCAGCTTAATCAGCAATGAGCAGTTCTTC.

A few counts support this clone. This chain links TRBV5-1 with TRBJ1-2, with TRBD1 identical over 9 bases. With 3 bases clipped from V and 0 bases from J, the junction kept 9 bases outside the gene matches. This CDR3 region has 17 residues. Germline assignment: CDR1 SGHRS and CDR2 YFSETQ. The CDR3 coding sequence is TGCGCCAGCAGCTCCGGGACAGGGTCTAGCCCTAACTATGGCTACACCTTC. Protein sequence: CASSSGTGSSPNYGYTF.

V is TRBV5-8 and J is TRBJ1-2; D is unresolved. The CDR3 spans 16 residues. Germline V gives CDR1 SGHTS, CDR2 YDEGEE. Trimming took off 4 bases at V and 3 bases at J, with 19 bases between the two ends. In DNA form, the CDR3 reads TGTGCCAGCAGCCGTTCTCGCGACACATCCGACTATGGCTACACCTTC. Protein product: CASSRSRDTSDYGYTF. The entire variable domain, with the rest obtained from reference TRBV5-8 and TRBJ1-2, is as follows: EAGVTQSPTHLIKTRGQQATLRCSPISGHTSVYWYQQALGLGLQFLLWYDEGEERNRGNFPPRFSGRQFPNYSSELNVNALELEDSALYLCASSRSRDTSDYGYTFGSGTRLTVV.

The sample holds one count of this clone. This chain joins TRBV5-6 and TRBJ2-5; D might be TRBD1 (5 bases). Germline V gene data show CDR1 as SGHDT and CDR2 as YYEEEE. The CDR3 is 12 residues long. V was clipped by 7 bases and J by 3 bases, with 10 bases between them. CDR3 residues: CASSSREETQYF. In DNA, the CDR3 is TGTGCCAGCTCCTCCAGGGAAGAGACCCAGTACTTC. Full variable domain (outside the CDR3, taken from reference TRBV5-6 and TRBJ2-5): DAGVTQSPTHLIKTRGQQVTLRCSPKSGHDTVSWYQQALGQGPQFIFQYYEEEERQRGNFPDRFSGHQFPNYSSELNVNALLLGDSALYLCASSSREETQYFGPGTRLLVL.

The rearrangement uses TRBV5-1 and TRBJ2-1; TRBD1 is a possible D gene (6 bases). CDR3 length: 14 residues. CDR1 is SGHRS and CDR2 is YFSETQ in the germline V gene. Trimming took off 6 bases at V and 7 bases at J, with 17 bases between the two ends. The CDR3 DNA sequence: TGCGCCAGCATGCAGGGGCTAAGTGGTAATGAGCAGTTCTTC. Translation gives CASMQGLSGNEQFF.

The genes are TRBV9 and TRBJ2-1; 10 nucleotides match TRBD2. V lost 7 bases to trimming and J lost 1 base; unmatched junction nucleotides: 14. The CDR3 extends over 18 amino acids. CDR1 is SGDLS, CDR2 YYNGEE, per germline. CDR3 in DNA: TGTGCCAGCTCCTTCCTAGCGGGAGAGGGTTGGTCCTACAATGAGCAGTTCTTC. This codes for CASSFLAGEGWSYNEQFF.

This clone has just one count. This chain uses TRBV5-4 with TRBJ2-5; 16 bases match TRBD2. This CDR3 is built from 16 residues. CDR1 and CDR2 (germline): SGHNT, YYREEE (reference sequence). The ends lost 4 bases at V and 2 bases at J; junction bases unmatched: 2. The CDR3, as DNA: TGTGCCAGCAGCGTGGGACTAGCGGGAGGGCAAGAGACCCAGTACTTC. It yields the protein CASSVGLAGGQETQYF.

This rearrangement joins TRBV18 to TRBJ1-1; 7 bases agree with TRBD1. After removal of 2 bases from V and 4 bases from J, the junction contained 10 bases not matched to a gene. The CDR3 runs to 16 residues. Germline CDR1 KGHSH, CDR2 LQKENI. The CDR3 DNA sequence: TGTGCCAGCTCACCATTTTCAAGGGCAGGGGGCACTGAAGCTTTCTTT. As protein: CASSPFSRAGGTEAFF.